A selection of T cell receptor beta chains follows, all from one sample in a study of blood T cell repertoires in COVID-19. Using immunoSEQ multiplex PCR, the repertoire was profiled, and TCRdb retains in-frame clones only, with some absent. The repertoire holds 150,000 to 180,000 clones, with roughly 89% as singletons. The sequencing sample was made of peripheral blood. The receptors were sampled from a man in his forties or fifties with acute or convalescent COVID-19. Both conserved end residues are part of each CDR3. Fields, in order: V gene, CDR3 protein.

v_gene: TRBV30
CDR3aa: CAWQRQGINSPLHF

v_gene: TRBV15
CDR3aa: CATSRDLQRVETQYF

v_gene: TRBV7-8
CDR3aa: CASSLAPSNEKLFF

v_gene: TRBV19
CDR3aa: CASNGQGDEQFF

v_gene: TRBV4-1
CDR3aa: CASSQVHGRGNEKLFF

v_gene: TRBV27
CDR3aa: CATKTGGTEAFF

v_gene: TRBV7-9
CDR3aa: CASSSPISGSYNEQFF

v_gene: TRBV9
CDR3aa: CASSVDGTYEQYF

v_gene: TRBV4-1
CDR3aa: CASSQDNPGTYEQYF

v_gene: TRBV6-5
CDR3aa: CASSYGQGDEQYF

v_gene: TRBV7-2
CDR3aa: CASSLDVRNNEQFF

v_gene: TRBV27
CDR3aa: CASGLTTWTSGRSNEQFF

v_gene: TRBV11-2
CDR3aa: CASRASGAGELFF

v_gene: TRBV6-6
CDR3aa: CASSYLGTSGRNEQFF

v_gene: TRBV5-1
CDR3aa: CASSLTRGTQYF

v_gene: TRBV27
CDR3aa: CASSNGQGLGDTQYF

v_gene: TRBV6-6
CDR3aa: CASSSTGVNEQFF

v_gene: TRBV6-2/TRBV6-3
CDR3aa: CASSLRGSRTDTQYF

v_gene: TRBV7-8
CDR3aa: CASSAGGRLSSPLHF

v_gene: TRBV7-2
CDR3aa: CASSLYGGGNQPQHF

v_gene: TRBV5-1
CDR3aa: CASSLASGTGMTEAFF

v_gene: TRBV28
CDR3aa: CASTREGQPQHF

v_gene: TRBV7-2
CDR3aa: CASRSDPSQNEQFF

v_gene: TRBV11-3
CDR3aa: CASSFSPEETQYF

v_gene: TRBV6-4
CDR3aa: CASRVQGEGGYEQFF

v_gene: TRBV2
CDR3aa: CASPVSAGAPQQFF

v_gene: TRBV6-5
CDR3aa: CARQGGWTGELFF

v_gene: TRBV4-3
CDR3aa: CASSRSPGTGLSYGYTF

v_gene: TRBV12-3/TRBV12-4
CDR3aa: CASRRGYEQYF

v_gene: TRBV9
CDR3aa: CASSETGSLRYGYTF

v_gene: TRBV9
CDR3aa: CASSVGTSGITDTQYF

v_gene: TRBV28
CDR3aa: CASSFGTGEDYGYTF

v_gene: TRBV5-1
CDR3aa: CASSPTGLGNTIYF

v_gene: TRBV7-2
CDR3aa: CASSLTQGSTNEKLFF

v_gene: TRBV6-5
CDR3aa: CASRSTGNTQYF

v_gene: TRBV5-1
CDR3aa: CASTSGLNTEAFF

v_gene: TRBV19
CDR3aa: CASSPPPGQNEKLFF

v_gene: TRBV3-1/TRBV3-2
CDR3aa: CASSLRDSSFGEQYF

v_gene: TRBV7-2
CDR3aa: CASSPILGFAGGFADTQYF

v_gene: TRBV28
CDR3aa: CASSTGPSNYGYTF

v_gene: TRBV4-2
CDR3aa: CASSQGGRDGTF

v_gene: TRBV9
CDR3aa: CASSVGTGDSNQPQHF

v_gene: TRBV24-1
CDR3aa: CATSDLGGDPNTGELFF

v_gene: TRBV19
CDR3aa: CASIPGGAGAKNIQYF

v_gene: TRBV5-1
CDR3aa: CASSLGIGQGTSPLHF

v_gene: TRBV4-2
CDR3aa: CASSQPDRSLEAFF

v_gene: TRBV19
CDR3aa: CASRQLGDANTGELFF

v_gene: TRBV11-3
CDR3aa: CASSEQGANTEAFF

v_gene: TRBV10-3
CDR3aa: CAISDAGPYGYTF

v_gene: TRBV7-2
CDR3aa: CASSKPGQGAVGEKLFF

v_gene: TRBV2
CDR3aa: CASSEGRYNSPLHF

v_gene: TRBV4-1
CDR3aa: CASSRDGQGNTEAFF

v_gene: TRBV2
CDR3aa: CASTRQGIGDTQYF

v_gene: TRBV9
CDR3aa: CASSAGQGGSGNTIYF

v_gene: TRBV10-3
CDR3aa: CATRTSGGIVGELFF